These 6 T cell receptor beta chains were all obtained from the same sample, sequenced in a study of blood T cell repertoires in COVID-19. The repertoire was sequenced with immunoSEQ multiplex PCR; TCRdb's copy has only in-frame clones and lacks some. The sample yields around 200,000 clones, 86% seen once. Source material: peripheral blood. The receptors derive from a man between 65 and 80 years old with active or convalescent COVID-19.

There are a few counts of this clone. This sequence joins TRBV29-1 and TRBJ1-1, with D perhaps matching TRBD1 (5 bases). This CDR3 comprises 14 residues. With 3 bases removed from V and 1 base from J, the gap between germline ends came to 12 bases. The germline CDR1 and CDR2 sequences are SQVTM and ANQGSEA. CDR3 sequence: CSVDWGGRNTEAFF. The CDR3 coding sequence is TGCAGCGTTGATTGGGGGGGGAGGAACACTGAAGCTTTCTTT.

The chain couples TRBV7-9 to TRBJ1-2; 7 bases match TRBD1. The V gene end was trimmed by 1 base and the J gene end by 3 bases; junction bases not matched to a gene: 5. The CDR3 runs to 15 residues. Germline V gene sequence: CDR1 SEHNR, CDR2 FQNEAQ (reference sequence). The CDR3 loop is CASSLDRGGDYGYTF. The CDR3 DNA sequence: TGTGCCAGCAGCTTAGACAGGGGAGGTGACTATGGCTACACCTTC.

DNA for the CDR3: TGTGCCACCGATGCAGGGGTTAATTCACCCCTCCACTTT. As protein: CATDAGVNSPLHF. The chain couples TRBV28 to TRBJ1-6, with D maybe TRBD1 (6 bases). V lost 10 bases and J 6 bases, leaving 13 bases between the germline ends. Per germline, CDR1 MDHEN and CDR2 SYDVKM. The length of the CDR3 is 13 residues.

V usage is TRBV30 and J usage is TRBJ1-2, with a possible D match to TRBD1 (5 bases). The CDR3 is 14 residues long. The V gene's germline CDR1 is GTSNPN and CDR2 SVGIG (reference sequence). The ends were cut back, 3 bases at V and 4 bases at J, with 15 bases in the middle. CDR3 loop: CAWRGSVRGYGYTF. CDR3 bases: TGTGCCTGGAGGGGGTCGGTTAGGGGCTATGGCTACACCTTC.

The chain combines TRBV10-3 with TRBJ1-2, with 10 bases matching TRBD1. The V gene's germline CDR1 is ENHRY and CDR2 SYGVKD. The junction had 11 bases not matched to a gene; V was cut back by 11 bases and J by 2 bases. This CDR3 comprises 15 residues. The CDR3 DNA sequence: TGTGCCTCCCAAGGGGGACAGGGGATGAACTATGGCTACACCTTC. Translating gives CASQGGQGMNYGYTF.

This clone was seen only a few times. The rearrangement joins TRBV7-9 to TRBJ2-1; D is perhaps TRBD1 (8 bases). Trimming left V 11 bases short and J 2 bases short, with 16 bases between. Germline CDR1 is SEHNR and CDR2 is FQNEAQ (reference sequence). CDR3 length: 14 residues. The CDR3 DNA follows: TGTGCCGGATACAGGGGGGGCACCTACAATGAGCAGTTCTTC. Encoded protein: CAGYRGGTYNEQFF.